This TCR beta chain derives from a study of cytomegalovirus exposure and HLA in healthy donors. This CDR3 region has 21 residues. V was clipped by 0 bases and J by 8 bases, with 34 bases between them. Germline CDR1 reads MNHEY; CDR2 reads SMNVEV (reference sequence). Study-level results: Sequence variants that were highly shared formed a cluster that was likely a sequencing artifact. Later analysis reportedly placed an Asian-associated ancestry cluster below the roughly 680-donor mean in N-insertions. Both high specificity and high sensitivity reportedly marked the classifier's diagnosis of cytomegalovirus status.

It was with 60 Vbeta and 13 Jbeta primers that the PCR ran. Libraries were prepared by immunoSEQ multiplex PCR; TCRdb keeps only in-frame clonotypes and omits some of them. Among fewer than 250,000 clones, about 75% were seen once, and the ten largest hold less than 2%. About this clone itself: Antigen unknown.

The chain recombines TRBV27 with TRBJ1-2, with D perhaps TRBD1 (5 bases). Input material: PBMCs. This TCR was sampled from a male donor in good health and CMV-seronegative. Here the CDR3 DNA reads TGTGCCAGCAGTTTATCAGGGCCGAAGGGAGGGGTCGGTCTACAACGGGTCGGCTACACCTTC. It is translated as CASSLSGPKGGVGLQRVGYTF.